This T cell receptor (beta chain) originates from a study of vaccination effects on CD4 cells after COVID-19. Worth noting for this clone: Its cognate antigen is unknown.

Sequencing was performed with immunoSEQ multiplex PCR; in TCRdb, only in-frame clones are kept and a portion is missing. The sample has about 34,000 clones; about 75% are singletons. Investigators separated out CD4+ T cells once more than nine days of culture had passed. This individual tested PCR-positive for SARS-CoV-2 infection between March and December 2020. The vaccine given was either BNT162b2 or mRNA-1273, in two doses. Germline V lookup: CDR1 SGHTS, CDR2 YDEGEE. V shed 4 bases, J shed 1 base, and the junction held 17 bases outside the gene matches. The CDR3 contains 20 residues. The sequence derives from a human donor who had a prior SARS-CoV-2 infection. Sequencing used CD4+ T cells from PBMCs cultured without peptide, obtained after COVID-19 vaccination. V is TRBV5-8 and J is TRBJ2-2; 9 nucleotides match TRBD1. Here the CDR3 DNA reads TGTGCCAGCAGCATCCTAACCCGGGACAGGGCCTTTCTGAACACCGGGGAGCTGTTTTTT. Translation: CASSILTRDRAFLNTGELFF.